Below are 10 T cell receptor beta chains sequenced from a single sample in a study of T-cell memory formation after mild COVID-19. TCRdb called the 5' RACE reads again in MiXCR, with one record for every CDR3 protein. Here the sample spans approximately 270,000 distinct CDR3 sequences, roughly 16% being singletons. What was sequenced was PBMCs or a T cell subset sorted from them (not recorded which). Receptors were obtained from a man aged 18 to 35 who had mild COVID-19 (a few samples of this study predate the infection). Cell type and time point are not known.

The V call is TRBV4-3, the J call TRBJ2-2, with D unclear. The CDR3 has 16 residues. V gave up 0 bases and J gave up 2 bases, with 10 bases separating them. The V gene's germline CDR1 is LGHNA and CDR2 YSLEER. CDR3 sequence: CASSQDRTRNTGELFF. The CDR3 bases are TGCGCCAGCAGCCAAGACCGGACCAGAAACACCGGGGAGCTGTTTTTT.

The CDR3 here is CASSGQMDSPLHF. CDR3 nucleotides: TGCGCCAGCAGCGGACAGATGGATTCACCCCTCCACTTT. This rearrangement joins TRBV4-3 to TRBJ1-6, with TRBD1 as a possible D gene (6 bases). Germline CDR1 reads LGHNA; CDR2 reads YSLEER. The CDR3 loop spans 13 amino acids. Trimming took 5 bases from V and 8 from J, leaving 10 bases between them.

This clonotype was detected ten times or more. V gene TRBV11-1 combines with J gene TRBJ2-1; 13 bases agree with TRBD2. V lost 5 bases and J lost 10; bases outside the gene matches: 11. The CDR3 runs 16 residues. Germline CDR1 reads SGHAT; CDR2 reads FQDESV (reference sequence). CDR3 protein: CASSPFTSGGAEEQFF. The CDR3 region has the DNA TGTGCCAGCAGCCCGTTTACTAGCGGGGGGGCAGAGGAGCAGTTCTTC.

The chain combines TRBV6-2 or TRBV6-3 with TRBJ2-1; 7 nucleotides match TRBD2. Losses at the gene ends were 6 bases for V and 4 bases for J; bases not matched to a gene: 9. The germline CDR1 and CDR2 sequences are MNHEY and SVGEGT. The CDR3 has 15 residues. The CDR3 DNA reads TGTGCCAGCAGACTGATCGGGGGGTCGTACAATGAGCAGTTCTTC. It is translated as CASRLIGGSYNEQFF.

This clonotype was picked up a small number of times. The V and J genes are TRBV19 and TRBJ2-7, with D unresolved. The V and J ends lost 5 bases and 2 bases respectively, with 10 bases between them. Germline CDR1 is LNHDA and CDR2 is SQIVND (reference sequence). The CDR3 is 13 residues long. Here the CDR3 reads CASSRRAAYEQYF. For the CDR3, the DNA is TGTGCCAGTAGTCGACGGGCTGCCTACGAGCAGTACTTC.

This clonotype was detected many times. The chain couples TRBV4-1 to TRBJ2-7; D is possibly TRBD1 or TRBD2 (5 bases each). Germline V gene lookup returns CDR1 MGHRA and CDR2 YSYEKL. Trimming took 3 bases from V and 7 from J, leaving 16 bases between them. This CDR3 contains 14 residues. CDR3 sequence reads: CASSHYAGWGEQYV. The CDR3 DNA follows: TGCGCCAGCAGCCATTATGCAGGGTGGGGGGAGCAGTACGTC.

In this sample, this clonotype turned up a few times. This chain uses TRBV4-1 with TRBJ2-4, with a tentative D call TRBD1 (5 bases). The CDR3 contains 18 residues. Trimming left V 2 bases short and J 0 bases short, with 17 bases between. The germline V gene encodes CDR1 MGHRA and CDR2 YSYEKL. The CDR3 bases are TGCGCCAGCAGCCAAAGGGGCCTGGAGAACTTAGCCAAAAACATTCAGTACTTC. Protein sequence: CASSQRGLENLAKNIQYF.

This clonotype was observed a few times. The chain joins TRBV7-6 to TRBJ2-3; 9 bases line up with TRBD2. From germline, CDR1 is SGHVS and CDR2 FNYEAQ. With V trimmed by 5 bases and J by 1 base, 4 bases remained unmatched. CDR3 size: 15 residues. The CDR3 reads CASSPQRGGTDTQYF. The CDR3 nucleotides read TGTGCCAGCAGCCCCCAGCGGGGGGGCACAGATACGCAGTATTTT.

This clonotype has only a few counts. The CDR3 spells CAISEVLAGNLEQFF. The CDR3 coding sequence is TGTGCCATCAGTGAGGTCCTAGCGGGGAATCTTGAGCAGTTCTTC. The chain links TRBV10-3 to TRBJ2-1, with 9 bases aligning to TRBD2. Germline V lookup: CDR1 ENHRY, CDR2 SYGVKD. This CDR3 comprises 15 residues. The J segment lost 9 bases and the V segment lost 2 bases, leaving 8 bases of the junction unmatched.

This clonotype was seen a few times. The chain combines TRBV29-1 with TRBJ2-2; unclear D gene. Per the germline V gene, CDR1 is SQVTM and CDR2 is ANQGSEA. The CDR3 contains 12 residues. The V and J ends lost 6 bases and 6 bases respectively, with 11 bases between them. The CDR3 nucleotides are TGCAGCGTAGCCGGTAGCTCCGGGGAGCTGTTTTTT. Translating it yields CSVAGSSGELFF.